The 27 T cell receptor beta chains below come from one sample, sequenced in a study of control samples from healthy donors and cancer patients. Clones were sequenced by immunoSEQ multiplex PCR, and TCRdb holds only the in-frame ones, with some missing. The sample has around 170,000 clones; around 88% are singletons. Sequencing input: blood. The receptors were gathered from a young woman in good health.

This chain links TRBV19 with TRBJ2-2; D is uncertain. The CDR3 sequence is 12 residues long. The V end was cut by 5 bases, the J end by 6 bases, with 7 bases between. The germline V gene encodes CDR1 LNHDA and CDR2 SQIVND (reference sequence). Here the CDR3 reads CASSSPPGELFF. CDR3 DNA: TGTGCCAGTAGTTCCCCCCCCGGGGAGCTGTTTTTT.

V is TRBV21-1 and J is TRBJ2-4; TRBD2, the D gene given by the table, was not confirmed from the DNA. TRBV21-1 has pseudogene status. This CDR3 comprises 13 residues. This CDR3 reads CASPGLAKNIQYF. The CDR3 DNA is TGTGCCAGCCCCGGACTGGCCAAAAACATTCAGTACTTC.

This clone was seen only a few times. The J gene is TRBJ1-1, the V gene TRBV3-1 (or the pseudogene TRBV3-2), with TRBD1 as a possible D gene (5 bases). V lost 0 bases and J 4 bases, leaving 12 bases between the germline ends. In germline, CDR1 is LGHDT, CDR2 YNNKEL (reference sequence). This CDR3 has 15 residues. The chain's CDR3 is CASSQDPGIITEAFF. The CDR3 DNA follows: TGTGCCAGCAGCCAAGACCCAGGGATTATCACTGAAGCTTTCTTT.

The chain recombines TRBV29-1 with TRBJ1-1; weak D call: TRBD1 (5 bases). V was cut by 7 bases and J by 4 bases, with 19 bases left in between. Looked up from germline, CDR1 is SQVTM and CDR2 is ANQGSEA. This CDR3 has 14 residues. This CDR3 is CSGGYRGSGTEAFF. In nucleotides, the CDR3 is TGCAGCGGGGGTTATCGGGGGTCGGGCACTGAAGCTTTCTTT. Together with reference TRBV29-1 and TRBJ1-1, the CDR3 gives the full variable domain: SAVISQKPSRDICQRGTSLTIQCQVDSQVTMMFWYRQQPGQSLTLIATANQGSEATYESGFVIDKFPISRPNLTFSTLTVSNMSPEDSSIYLCSGGYRGSGTEAFFGQGTRLTVV.

V gene TRBV7-9 combines with J gene TRBJ1-2; unclear D gene. The ends were cut back, 1 base at V and 2 bases at J, with 11 bases in the middle. The CDR3 loop spans 15 amino acids. Germline CDR1 SEHNR, CDR2 FQNEAQ (reference sequence). CDR3 protein: CASSLGAARNYGYTF. The CDR3 region has the DNA TGTGCCAGCAGCTTAGGCGCGGCAAGAAACTATGGCTACACCTTC.

This chain joins TRBV18 and TRBJ2-5, with D possibly TRBD2 on 6 matching bases. Trimming removed 3 bases at V and 6 bases at J, with 11 bases between. The CDR3 runs 13 residues. The germline V gene encodes CDR1 KGHSH and CDR2 LQKENI. CDR3 residues: CASSPPTSKTQYF. CDR3 sequence (DNA): TGTGCCAGCTCACCCCCAACTAGCAAGACCCAGTACTTC.

The chain employs TRBV20-1 and TRBJ2-1; no clear D. The CDR3 consists of 11 residues. CDR1 and CDR2 from the germline V gene are DFQATT and SNEGSKA (reference sequence). The V end was cut by 5 bases, the J end by 3 bases, with 5 bases between. DNA for the CDR3: TGCAGTGCTCCCAGCTACAATGAGCAGTTCTTC. This translates into CSAPSYNEQFF.

V and J are TRBV10-3 and TRBJ1-1; D remains ambiguous. V gave up 7 bases and J gave up 2 bases, with 14 bases separating them. This CDR3 is built from 14 residues. The germline V gene has CDR1 ENHRY and CDR2 SYGVKD. The CDR3 region is CAIKEQTINTEAFF. CDR3 in DNA: TGTGCCATCAAGGAGCAGACAATAAACACTGAAGCTTTCTTT.

This clone appeared once. V gene TRBV14 combines with J gene TRBJ2-1, with 12 positions matching TRBD2. The CDR3 has 16 amino acids. V gave up 5 bases and J gave up 8 bases; unmatched junction bases: 10. Germline V CDR1 and CDR2: SGHDN, FVKESK. The CDR3 bases are TGTGCCAGCAGCAACCTTCTAGCGGGAGGGTACCATGAGCAGTTCTTC. Translated: CASSNLLAGGYHEQFF. The variable domain in full, with the rest retrieved from reference TRBV14 and TRBJ2-1, is EAGVTQFPSHSVIEKGQTVTLRCDPISGHDNLYWYRRVMGKEIKFLLHFVKESKQDESGMPNNRFLAERTGGTYSTLKVQPAELEDSGVYFCASSNLLAGGYHEQFFGPGTRLTVL.

This chain uses TRBV6-5 with TRBJ2-7, with 8 bases aligning to TRBD1. This CDR3 has 14 residues. The V gene's germline CDR1 is MNHEY and CDR2 SVGAGI. Trimming at V came to 6 bases and at J to 1 base, leaving 5 bases not matched to a gene. For the CDR3, the DNA is TGTGCCAGCAGCCCCCGGACAGGGTCCTACGAGCAGTACTTC. Amino acids: CASSPRTGSYEQYF.

V and J are TRBV6-1 and TRBJ1-6; no reliable D call. Trimming took off 1 base at V and 9 bases at J, with 10 bases between the two ends. Germline V lookup: CDR1 MNHNS, CDR2 SASEGT. This CDR3 is 14 amino acids long. The CDR3 bases are TGTGCCAGCAGTGAAGGTCAGCCTCGTTCACCCCTCCACTTT. This gives the protein CASSEGQPRSPLHF.

The J gene is TRBJ1-1, the V gene TRBV5-1; D unresolved. The CDR3 length is 15 residues. The germline V gene encodes CDR1 SGHRS and CDR2 YFSETQ. The V gene lost 0 bases and the J gene lost 1 base, with 10 bases spanning the gap. CDR3 nucleotide sequence: TGCGCCAGCAGCTTGGAGAGGGCGGGGAACACTGAAGCTTTCTTT. Amino acid sequence: CASSLERAGNTEAFF.

V gene TRBV28 combines with J gene TRBJ2-7; 8 bases are shared with TRBD1. This CDR3 has 14 amino acids. Germline CDR1 and CDR2: MDHEN and SYDVKM. The junction had 13 bases not matched to a gene; V was cut back by 5 bases and J by 10 bases. The CDR3 sequence is CASSLGQGLAQQYF. The CDR3 DNA follows: TGTGCCAGCAGTCTCGGACAGGGTTTAGCCCAACAGTACTTC. The variable domain in full, with the rest retrieved from reference TRBV28 and TRBJ2-7, is DVKVTQSSRYLVKRTGEKVFLECVQDMDHENMFWYRQDPGLGLRLIYFSYDVKMKEKGDIPEGYSVSREKKERFSLILESASTNQTSMYLCASSLGQGLAQQYFGPGTRLTVT.

The chain joins TRBV5-6 to TRBJ1-1, with 8 bases lining up with TRBD1. V lost 3 bases to trimming and J lost 5 bases; unmatched junction nucleotides: 9. Germline V gene data show CDR1 as SGHDT and CDR2 as YYEEEE. The CDR3 extends over 15 amino acids. The CDR3 spells CASSSLDRAATEAFF. DNA for the CDR3: TGTGCCAGCAGCTCCCTGGACAGGGCGGCGACTGAAGCTTTCTTT.

The genes are TRBV5-6 and TRBJ2-7; D is ambiguous. This CDR3 has 11 residues. Germline CDR1 and CDR2: SGHDT and YYEEEE. V dropped 3 bases and J dropped 3 bases, with 4 bases sitting between them. The CDR3 sequence is CASSSYYEQYF. The DNA for the CDR3 is TGTGCCAGCAGCTCTTACTACGAGCAGTACTTC.

V gene TRBV6-2 or TRBV6-3 combines with J gene TRBJ2-2; 11 bases are shared with TRBD2. V was clipped by 0 bases and J by 0 bases; unmatched bases: 9. The CDR3 consists of 20 residues. Germline V gene sequence: CDR1 MNHEY, CDR2 SVGEGT. CDR3: CASSYSSSGRGPSNTGELFF. The CDR3 DNA follows: TGTGCCAGCAGTTACTCGAGTAGCGGGAGGGGCCCTTCGAACACCGGGGAGCTGTTTTTT.

The J gene is TRBJ1-2, the V gene TRBV2, with D possibly being TRBD1 (5 bases). V was cut by 5 bases and J by 7 bases, with 20 bases left in between. Germline V gives CDR1 SNHLY, CDR2 FYNNEI. The CDR3 runs to 15 residues. The CDR3 sequence: CASSFTGTAGGGYTF. DNA for the CDR3: TGTGCCAGCAGTTTTACCGGGACCGCGGGAGGTGGCTACACCTTC.

The chain carries TRBV30 and TRBJ2-7; D is possibly TRBD1 or TRBD2 (5 bases each). This CDR3 contains 13 residues. V was trimmed by 2 bases and J by 3 bases, leaving 11 bases between them. Germline-derived CDR1 and CDR2 are GTSNPN and SVGIG (reference sequence). In nucleotides, the CDR3 is TGTGCCTGGAGTACGGGAACAGGCTACGAGCAGTACGTC. This sequence encodes CAWSTGTGYEQYV.

This chain links TRBV14 with TRBJ2-7; 7 bases are a match to TRBD1. With 4 bases clipped from V and 4 bases from J, the junction kept 4 bases outside the gene matches. The CDR3 has 13 residues. Germline V gene lookup returns CDR1 SGHDN and CDR2 FVKESK. CDR3 sequence (DNA): TGTGCCAGCAGCCTAGGGGGCTGGTACGAGCAGTACTTC. Protein product: CASSLGGWYEQYF.

The chain joins TRBV11-2 to TRBJ2-1; tentatively, D is TRBD2 (7 bases). The CDR3 length is 13 residues. Trimming pared 5 bases from V and 9 bases from J, leaving 14 bases between. CDR1 is SGHAT, CDR2 FQNNGV, per germline. The CDR3 loop is CASSQRGGVEQFF. The CDR3 region has the DNA TGTGCCAGCAGCCAAAGGGGGGGAGTTGAGCAGTTCTTC.

This chain links TRBV5-6 with TRBJ1-5; D uncertain. The germline V and J ends were trimmed by 4 bases and 5 bases, with 22 bases remaining between them. Germline loops: CDR1 SGHDT, CDR2 YYEEEE. The CDR3 spans 17 residues. The CDR3 loop reads CASSVLRWGPSYQPQHF. In DNA form, the CDR3 reads TGTGCCAGCAGCGTACTTAGATGGGGTCCTTCCTATCAGCCCCAGCATTTT.

The V gene is TRBV7-9, the J gene TRBJ2-3; a weak D match, TRBD2 (6 bases). The CDR3 runs to 13 residues. Germline CDR1 reads SEHNR; CDR2 reads FQNEAQ (reference sequence). Trimming shortened V by 6 bases and J by 4 bases, and 11 bases separated the two germline ends. CDR3: CASRGEAPDTQYF. The DNA for the CDR3 is TGTGCCAGCAGAGGGGAGGCCCCAGATACGCAGTATTTT.

The chain uses TRBV3-1 (or the pseudogene TRBV3-2) and TRBJ2-5; D tentatively fits TRBD1 or TRBD2 (5 bases each). The J call is in doubt because the DNA end fits TRBJ2-7 better. This CDR3 is 15 amino acids long. Germline CDR1 and CDR2: LGHDT and YNNKEL (reference sequence). The CDR3 region has the DNA TGTGCCAGCAGCCCGAGGCTGGGACGGGCCTACGAGCAGTACTTC. The encoded protein is CASSPRLGRAYEQYF.

The V and J genes are TRBV3-1 (or the pseudogene TRBV3-2) and TRBJ1-2, with 7 bases identical to TRBD1. This CDR3 region has 14 residues. Germline V gives CDR1 LGHDT, CDR2 YNNKEL (reference sequence). J was trimmed by 3 bases and V by 4 bases; bases with no gene match: 5. The CDR3 reads CASSPLGQDYGYTF. In DNA, the CDR3 is TGTGCCAGCAGCCCCCTCGGACAGGACTATGGCTACACCTTC.

This sequence joins TRBV10-3 and TRBJ1-2; 10 nucleotides align to TRBD1. The CDR3 loop spans 17 amino acids. V was clipped by 6 bases and J by 4 bases; unmatched bases: 14. Germline CDR1 is ENHRY and CDR2 is SYGVKD. The CDR3 nucleotides read TGTGCCATCAGGAACTTCCCTAGACAGGGGGCTCTCTATGGCTACACCTTC. Translating gives CAIRNFPRQGALYGYTF.

The rearrangement links TRBV28 to TRBJ2-7, with TRBD1 matching over 9 bases. Unmatched junction bases numbered 9, after V lost 6 bases and J lost 6 bases. The CDR3 runs to 14 residues. The germline V gene has CDR1 MDHEN and CDR2 SYDVKM. CDR3 residues: CASSGQGRSSEQYF. As DNA, the CDR3 is TGTGCCAGCAGCGGACAGGGGAGGTCGAGCGAGCAGTACTTC.

The gene calls are TRBV10-3 and TRBJ2-3; possibly TRBD1 for D (6 bases). Trimming removed 3 bases from V and 5 bases from J, with 9 bases in between. Germline V lookup: CDR1 ENHRY, CDR2 SYGVKD. This CDR3 region has 13 residues. Written as DNA, the CDR3 is TGTGCCATCAGTGAAGCAGGGGAAGATACGCAGTATTTT. Residues: CAISEAGEDTQYF.